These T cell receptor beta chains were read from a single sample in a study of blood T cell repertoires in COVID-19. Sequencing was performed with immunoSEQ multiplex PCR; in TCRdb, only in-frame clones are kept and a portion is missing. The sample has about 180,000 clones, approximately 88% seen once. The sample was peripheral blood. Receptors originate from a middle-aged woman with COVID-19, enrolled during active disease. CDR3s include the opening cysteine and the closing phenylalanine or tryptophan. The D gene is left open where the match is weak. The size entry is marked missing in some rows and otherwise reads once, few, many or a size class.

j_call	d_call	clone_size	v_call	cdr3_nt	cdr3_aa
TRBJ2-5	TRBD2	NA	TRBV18	TGTGCCAGCTCACCACTTCGCGGGACTAGCGGGGGCCGGGGGGAGACCCAGTACTTC	CASSPLRGTSGGRGETQYF
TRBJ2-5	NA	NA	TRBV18	TGTGCCAGCTCACCGGGCCCGGAGACCCAGTACTTC	CASSPGPETQYF
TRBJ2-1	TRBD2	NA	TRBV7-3	TGTGCCAGCAGCCCCGGACTAGCGGGAGTCAATGAGCAGTTCTTC	CASSPGLAGVNEQFF
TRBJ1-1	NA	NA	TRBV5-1	TGCGCCAGCAGCTTCAGGCCGGATGACACTGAAGCTTTCTTT	CASSFRPDDTEAFF
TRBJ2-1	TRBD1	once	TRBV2	TGTGCCAGCAGTGGTCCTTCGGCGGGACAGGGGGCGAATGAGCAGTTCTTC	CASSGPSAGQGANEQFF
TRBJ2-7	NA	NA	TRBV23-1	TGCGCCAGCAGTCGTCGTTGCGAGCAGTACTTC	CASSRRCEQYF
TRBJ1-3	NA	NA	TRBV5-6	TGTGCCAGCAGCTTGGGGGGCAGCCTCTCTGGAAACACCATATATTTT	CASSLGGSLSGNTIYF
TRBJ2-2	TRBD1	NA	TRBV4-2	TGTGCCAGCAGCCACAGCGGACAGGGGGCTGCCGGGGAGCTGTTTTTT	CASSHSGQGAAGELFF
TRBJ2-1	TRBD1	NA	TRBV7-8	TGTGCCAGCAGCTTAGCGTTCCGGGACAGCGAGTTCTTC	CASSLAFRDSEFF
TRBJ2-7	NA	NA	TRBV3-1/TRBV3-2	TGTGCCAGCAGCCCACGTAAGCACGGAGGAAACTACGAGCAGTACTTC	CASSPRKHGGNYEQYF
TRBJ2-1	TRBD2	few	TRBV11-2	TGTGCCAGCAGCGGTCGACTAGCGGGGGCCAGTTACAATGAGCAGTTCTTC	CASSGRLAGASYNEQFF
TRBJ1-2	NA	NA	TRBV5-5	TGTGCCAGCAGCTTGGGTAGTAACTATGGCTACACCTTC	CASSLGSNYGYTF
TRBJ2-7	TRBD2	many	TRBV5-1	TGCGCCAGCAGCTTCTTCGGGACTAGCGGGGGGTCCCTCTACGAGCAGTACTTC	CASSFFGTSGGSLYEQYF
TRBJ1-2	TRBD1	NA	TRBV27	TGTGCCACCAAAAGAAGGACAGGCCCAGCCATCTATGGCTACACCTTC	CATKRRTGPAIYGYTF
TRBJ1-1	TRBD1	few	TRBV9	TGTGCCAGCCTCCCCCAGGGGGGCACTGAAGCTTTCTTT	CASLPQGGTEAFF
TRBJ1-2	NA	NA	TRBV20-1	TGCAGTGCTAGTCCCACAGGGACCTATGGCTACACCTTC	CSASPTGTYGYTF
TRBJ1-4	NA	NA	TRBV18	TGTGCCAGCTATACAGGGAGTAATGAAAAACTGTTTTTT	CASYTGSNEKLFF
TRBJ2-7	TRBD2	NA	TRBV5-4	TGTGCCAGCAGTGTACGCGGGGGCTCCTACGAGCAGTACTTC	CASSVRGGSYEQYF
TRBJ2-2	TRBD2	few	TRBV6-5	TGTGCCAGCAGGGCCAGCGGGAGAACCGGGGAGCTGTTTTTT	CASRASGRTGELFF
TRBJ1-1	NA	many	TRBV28	TGTGCCAGCAGTTTACAGAACACTGAAGCTTTCTTT	CASSLQNTEAFF
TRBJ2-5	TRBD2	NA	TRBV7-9	TGTGCCAGCAGCTTAGAGACTAGCGGGCGCCAAGAGACCCAGTACTTC	CASSLETSGRQETQYF
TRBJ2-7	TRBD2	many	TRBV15	TGTGCCACCAGCTTCACTAGCGCCTCCTACGAGCAGTACTTC	CATSFTSASYEQYF
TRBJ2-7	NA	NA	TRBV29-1	TGCAGCGTTGTGGCTGCCGGGTACTACGAGCAGTACTTC	CSVVAAGYYEQYF
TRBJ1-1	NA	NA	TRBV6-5	TGTGCCAGCAGCCACAGGGTCCTTAACACTGAAGCTTTCTTT	CASSHRVLNTEAFF
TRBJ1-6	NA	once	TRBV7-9	TGTGCCAGCAGCCCCCTGAGCGACTCACCCCTCCACTTT	CASSPLSDSPLHF
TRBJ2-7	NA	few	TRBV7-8	TGTGCCAGCAGCTTAACACAGGGCTACGAGCAGTACTTC	CASSLTQGYEQYF
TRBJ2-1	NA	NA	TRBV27	TGTGCCAGCAGTCGGGAGCCCCCGTACAATGAGCAGTTCTTC	CASSREPPYNEQFF
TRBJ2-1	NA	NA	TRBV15	TGTGCCACCAGCGCGGCCGAACATAATGAGCAGTTCTTC	CATSAAEHNEQFF
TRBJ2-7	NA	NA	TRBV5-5	TGTGCCAGCAGCTTCAGACACTCCTCCTACGAGCAGTACTTC	CASSFRHSSYEQYF
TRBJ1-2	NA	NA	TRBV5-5	TGTGCCAGCAGCCCCTCAGCCCGACAGGATGGCTACACCTTC	CASSPSARQDGYTF
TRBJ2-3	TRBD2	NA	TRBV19	TGTGCCAGTAGTATCGGACTAGCGGGAGGGCAGGATACGCAGTATTTT	CASSIGLAGGQDTQYF
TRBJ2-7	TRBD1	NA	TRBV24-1	TGTGCCACCAGTGATTTGGGGGACAGGGGTGTCTACGAGCAGTACTTC	CATSDLGDRGVYEQYF
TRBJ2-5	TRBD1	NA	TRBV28	TGTGCATACGGGACAGGGGGATTAGAGACCCAGTACTTC	CAYGTGGLETQYF
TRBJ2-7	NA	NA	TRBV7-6	TGTGCCAGCAGCTTACAAAGCGGATCTATTACCTACGAGCAGTACTTC	CASSLQSGSITYEQYF
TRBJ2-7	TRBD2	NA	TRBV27	TGTGCCAGCAGTTTGAGTTCGCGGGGGAGGGAGCAGTACTTC	CASSLSSRGREQYF
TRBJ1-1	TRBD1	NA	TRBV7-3	TGTGCCAGCATCCCACTGACAGGGGGCACTGAAGCTTTCTTT	CASIPLTGGTEAFF
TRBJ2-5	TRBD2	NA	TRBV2	TGTGCCAGCAGTCGCGGGGGACTGTACCAAGAGACCCAGTACTTC	CASSRGGLYQETQYF
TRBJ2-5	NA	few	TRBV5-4	TGTGCCAGCACTCACCCGGGGTTAGGGGGAGAGACCCAGTACTTC	CASTHPGLGGETQYF
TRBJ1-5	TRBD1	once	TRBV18	TGTGCCAGCTCACCACGGGGACAGTCGAGCAATCAGCCCCAGCATTTT	CASSPRGQSSNQPQHF
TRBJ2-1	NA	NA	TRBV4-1	TGCGCCAGCAGCCAAGGAGTAGTCACTGAGCAGTTCTTC	CASSQGVVTEQFF
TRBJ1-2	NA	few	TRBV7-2	TGTGCCAGCAGCTTAGGAGGCGTGGGCTACACCTTC	CASSLGGVGYTF
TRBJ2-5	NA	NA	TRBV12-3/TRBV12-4	TGTGCCAGCAGAAGACACACCGAAGAGACCCAGTACTTC	CASRRHTEETQYF
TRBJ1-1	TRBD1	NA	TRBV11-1	TGTGCCAGCAGCTTAGCACAGGGGATCACTGAAGCTTTCTTT	CASSLAQGITEAFF
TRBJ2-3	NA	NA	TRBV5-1	TGCGCCAGCAGCTTCGAGGGCGACCCTAGCACAGATACGCAGTATTTT	CASSFEGDPSTDTQYF
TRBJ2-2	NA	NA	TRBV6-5	TGTGCCAGCAGTTACCCAAACGGAGTCCCCGGGGAGCTGTTTTTT	CASSYPNGVPGELFF
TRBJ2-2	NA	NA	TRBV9	TGTGCCAGCACTTTCAACACCGGGGAGCTGTTTTTT	CASTFNTGELFF
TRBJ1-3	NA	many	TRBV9	TGTGCCAGCAGCGTAGCTGGGGCGGCCGGAAACACCATATATTTT	CASSVAGAAGNTIYF
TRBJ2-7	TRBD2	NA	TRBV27	TGTGCCAGCAGTCTATTTGGGACTAGCGACAGCTCCTACGAGCAGTACTTC	CASSLFGTSDSSYEQYF
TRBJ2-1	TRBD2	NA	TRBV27	TGTGCCAGCAGTGCCCCCTCGGGGGGAGGGTTATACAATGAGCAGTTCTTC	CASSAPSGGGLYNEQFF
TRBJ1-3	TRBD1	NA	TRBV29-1	TGCAGCGTTGATCAGGGGGCATGGGGAAACACCATATATTTT	CSVDQGAWGNTIYF
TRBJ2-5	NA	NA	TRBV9	TGTGCCAGCAGCGTAGGCAATAGCCAAGAGACCCAGTACTTC	CASSVGNSQETQYF
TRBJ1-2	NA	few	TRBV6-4	TGTGCCAGCAAGCCTAGGAGGGTGGGAAACTATGGCTACACCTTC	CASKPRRVGNYGYTF
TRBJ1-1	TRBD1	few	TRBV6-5	TGTGCCAGCAGCCCAGGGGGCGGAGGCACTGAAGCTTTCTTT	CASSPGGGGTEAFF
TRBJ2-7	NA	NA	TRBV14	TGTGCCAGCAGCCAAGCCAGAGGCATCGACTACGAGCAGTACTTC	CASSQARGIDYEQYF
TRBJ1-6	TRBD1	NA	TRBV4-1	TGCGCCAGCAGCCAAGAGCTCACAGGGGCAGGAGGTAATTCACCCCTCCACTTT	CASSQELTGAGGNSPLHF
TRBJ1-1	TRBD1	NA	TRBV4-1	TGCGCCAGCAGGTACTCCGGGACAGGGGGCACTGAAGCTTTCTTT	CASRYSGTGGTEAFF
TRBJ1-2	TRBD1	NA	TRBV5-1	TGCGCCAGCAGCTTAACTCAGGGGGCGGGAGGCTACACCTTC	CASSLTQGAGGYTF
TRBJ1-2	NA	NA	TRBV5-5	TGTGCCAGCAGCTGGGCCGATAACTATGGCTACACCTTC	CASSWADNYGYTF
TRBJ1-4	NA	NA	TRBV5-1	TGCGCCAGCAGCTTGGACAGGGCAGATGAAAAACTGTTTTTT	CASSLDRADEKLFF
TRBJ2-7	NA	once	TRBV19	TGTGCCAGTAGCGACAGGTTGAGACAGCAGTACTTC	CASSDRLRQQYF